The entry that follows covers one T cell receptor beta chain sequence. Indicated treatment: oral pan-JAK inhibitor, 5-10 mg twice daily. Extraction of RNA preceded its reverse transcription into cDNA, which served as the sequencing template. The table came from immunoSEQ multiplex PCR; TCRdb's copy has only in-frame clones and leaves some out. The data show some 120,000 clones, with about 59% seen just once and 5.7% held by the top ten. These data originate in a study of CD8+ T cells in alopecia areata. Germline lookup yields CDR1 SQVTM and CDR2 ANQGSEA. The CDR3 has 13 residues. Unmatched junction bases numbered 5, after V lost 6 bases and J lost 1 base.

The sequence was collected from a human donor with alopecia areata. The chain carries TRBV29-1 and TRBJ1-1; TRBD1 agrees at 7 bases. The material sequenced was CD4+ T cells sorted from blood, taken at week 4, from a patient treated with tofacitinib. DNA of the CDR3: TGCAGCGTCTCACACAGGGGGAACACTGAAGCTTTCTTT. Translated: CSVSHRGNTEAFF. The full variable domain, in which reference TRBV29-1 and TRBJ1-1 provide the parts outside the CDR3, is SAVISQKPSRDICQRGTSLTIQCQVDSQVTMMFWYRQQPGQSLTLIATANQGSEATYESGFVIDKFPISRPNLTFSTLTVSNMSPEDSSIYLCSVSHRGNTEAFFGQGTRLTVV.